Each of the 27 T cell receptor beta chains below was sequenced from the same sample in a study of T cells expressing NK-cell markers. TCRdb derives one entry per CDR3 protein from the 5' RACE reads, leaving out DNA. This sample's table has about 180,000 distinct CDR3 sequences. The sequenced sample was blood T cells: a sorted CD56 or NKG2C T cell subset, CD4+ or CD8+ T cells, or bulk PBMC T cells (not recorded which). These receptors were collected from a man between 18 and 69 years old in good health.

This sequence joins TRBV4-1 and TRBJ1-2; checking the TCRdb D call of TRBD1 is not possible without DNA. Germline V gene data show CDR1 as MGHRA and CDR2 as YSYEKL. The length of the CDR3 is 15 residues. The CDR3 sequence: CASSYGTDLAYGYTF.

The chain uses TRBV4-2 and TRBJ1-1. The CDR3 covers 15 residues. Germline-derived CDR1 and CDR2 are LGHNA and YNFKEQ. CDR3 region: CASSQEIGTALGAFF.

This chain's CDR3 is CASSLWGLNTEAFF. The chain uses TRBV13 and TRBJ1-1; lacking DNA, the TRBD1 call made by TCRdb goes unchecked. The CDR3 loop spans 14 amino acids. From germline, CDR1 is PRHDT and CDR2 FYEKMQ (reference sequence).

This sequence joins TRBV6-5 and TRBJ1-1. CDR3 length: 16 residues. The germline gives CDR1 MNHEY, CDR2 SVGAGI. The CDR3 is CASSYPRGGRDTEAFF.

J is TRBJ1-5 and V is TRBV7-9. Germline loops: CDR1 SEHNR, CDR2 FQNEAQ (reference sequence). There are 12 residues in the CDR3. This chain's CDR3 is CASSQGLSPQHF.

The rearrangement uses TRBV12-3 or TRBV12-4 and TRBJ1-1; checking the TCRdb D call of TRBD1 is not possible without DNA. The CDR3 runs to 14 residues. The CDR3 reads CASSYRGKNTEAFF.

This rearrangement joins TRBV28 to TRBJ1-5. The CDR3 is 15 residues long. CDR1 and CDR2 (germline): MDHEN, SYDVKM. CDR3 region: CASSLEVDSNQPQHF.

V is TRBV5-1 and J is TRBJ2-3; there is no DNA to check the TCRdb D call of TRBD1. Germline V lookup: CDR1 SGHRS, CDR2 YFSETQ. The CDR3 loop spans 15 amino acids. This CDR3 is CASSSGTGLGDTQYF.

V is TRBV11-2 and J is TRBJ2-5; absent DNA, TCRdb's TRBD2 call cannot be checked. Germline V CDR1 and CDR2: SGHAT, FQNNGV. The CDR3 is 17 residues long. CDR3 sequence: CASSLVFGSGAGETQYF. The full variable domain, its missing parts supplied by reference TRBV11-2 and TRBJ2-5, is EAGVAQSPRYKIIEKRQSVAFWCNPISGHATLYWYQQILGQGPKLLIQFQNNGVVDDSQLPKDRFSAERLKGVDSTLKIQPAKLEDSAVYLCASSLVFGSGAGETQYFGPGTRLLVL.

The CDR3 spells CASSTDMGSETQYF. The J gene is TRBJ2-5, the V gene TRBV12-3 or TRBV12-4; absent DNA, TCRdb's TRBD1 call cannot be checked. This CDR3 spans 14 amino acids.

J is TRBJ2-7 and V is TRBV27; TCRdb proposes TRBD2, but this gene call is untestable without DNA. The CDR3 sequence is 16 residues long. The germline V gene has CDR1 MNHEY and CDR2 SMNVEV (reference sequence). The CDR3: CAPLGRQSPSSYEQYF.

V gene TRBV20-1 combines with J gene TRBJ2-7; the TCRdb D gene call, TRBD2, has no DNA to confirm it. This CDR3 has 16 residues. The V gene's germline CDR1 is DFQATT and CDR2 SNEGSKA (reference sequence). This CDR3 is CSARDLRGALSYEQYF.

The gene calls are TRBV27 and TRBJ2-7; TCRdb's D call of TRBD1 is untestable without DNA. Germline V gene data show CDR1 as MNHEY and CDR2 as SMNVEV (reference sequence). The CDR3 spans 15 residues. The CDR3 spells CASSIGQGGGNEQYF.

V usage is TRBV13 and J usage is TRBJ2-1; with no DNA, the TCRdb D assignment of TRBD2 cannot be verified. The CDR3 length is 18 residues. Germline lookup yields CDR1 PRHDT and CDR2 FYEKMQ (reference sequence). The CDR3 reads CASSSQFIPGVSYNEQFF. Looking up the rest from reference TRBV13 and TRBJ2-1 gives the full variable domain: AAGVIQSPRHLIKEKRETATLKCYPIPRHDTVYWYQQGPGQDPQFLISFYEKMQSDKGSIPDRFSAQQFSDYHSELNMSSLELGDSALYFCASSSQFIPGVSYNEQFFGPGTRLTVL.

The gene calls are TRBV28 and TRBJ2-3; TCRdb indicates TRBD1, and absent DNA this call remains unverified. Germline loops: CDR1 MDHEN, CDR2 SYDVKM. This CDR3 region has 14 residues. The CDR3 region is CASSTPSFADTQYF.

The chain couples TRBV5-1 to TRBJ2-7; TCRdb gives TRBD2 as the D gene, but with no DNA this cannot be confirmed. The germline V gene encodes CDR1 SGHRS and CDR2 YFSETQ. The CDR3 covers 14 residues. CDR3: CASSDPGLVYEQYF. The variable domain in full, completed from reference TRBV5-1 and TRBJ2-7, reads KAGVTQTPRYLIKTRGQQVTLSCSPISGHRSVSWYQQTPGQGLQFLFEYFSETQRNKGNFPGRFSGRQFSNSRSEMNVSTLELGDSALYLCASSDPGLVYEQYFGPGTRLTVT.

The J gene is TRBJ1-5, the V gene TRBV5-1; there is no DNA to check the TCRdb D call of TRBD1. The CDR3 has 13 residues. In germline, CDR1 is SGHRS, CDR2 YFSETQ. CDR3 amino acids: CASSFGRGKPQHF.

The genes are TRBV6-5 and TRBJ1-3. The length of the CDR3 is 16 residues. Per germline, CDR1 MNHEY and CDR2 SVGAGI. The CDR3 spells CASSYSRFDSGNTIYF.

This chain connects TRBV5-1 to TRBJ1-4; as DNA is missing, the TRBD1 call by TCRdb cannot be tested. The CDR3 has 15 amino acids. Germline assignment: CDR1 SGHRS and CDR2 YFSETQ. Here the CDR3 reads CASSLRSRDNEKLFF.

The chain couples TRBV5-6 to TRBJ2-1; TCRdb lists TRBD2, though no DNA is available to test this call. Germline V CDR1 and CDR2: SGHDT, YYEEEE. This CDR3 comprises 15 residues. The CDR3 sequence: CASSSGTSPYNEQFF.

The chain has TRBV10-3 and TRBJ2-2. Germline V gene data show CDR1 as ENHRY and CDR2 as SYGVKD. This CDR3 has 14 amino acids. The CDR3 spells CAIRVMGRTGELFF.

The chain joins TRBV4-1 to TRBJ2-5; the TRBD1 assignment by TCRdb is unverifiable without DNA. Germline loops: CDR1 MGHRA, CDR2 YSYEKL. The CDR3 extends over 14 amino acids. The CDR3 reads CASSRTGYKETQYF.

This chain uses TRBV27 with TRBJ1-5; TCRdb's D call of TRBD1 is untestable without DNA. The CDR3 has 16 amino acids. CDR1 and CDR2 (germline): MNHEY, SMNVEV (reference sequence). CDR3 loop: CASSPKGRNSQAPQHF.

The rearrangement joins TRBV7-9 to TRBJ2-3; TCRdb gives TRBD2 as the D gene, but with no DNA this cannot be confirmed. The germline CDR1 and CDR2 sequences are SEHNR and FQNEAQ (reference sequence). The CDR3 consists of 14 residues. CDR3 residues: CASSPGLVPDTQYF.

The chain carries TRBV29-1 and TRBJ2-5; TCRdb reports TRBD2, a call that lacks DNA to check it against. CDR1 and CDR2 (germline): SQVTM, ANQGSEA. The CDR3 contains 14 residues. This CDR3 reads CSVAGGTIQETQYF.

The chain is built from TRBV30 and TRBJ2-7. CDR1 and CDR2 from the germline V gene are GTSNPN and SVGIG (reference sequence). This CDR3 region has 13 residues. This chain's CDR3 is CAWSYGPSYEQYF.

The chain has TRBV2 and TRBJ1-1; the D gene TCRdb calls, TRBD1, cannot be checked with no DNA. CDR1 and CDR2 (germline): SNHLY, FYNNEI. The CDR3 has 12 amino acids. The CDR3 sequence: CASLDRGVEAFF.